The T cell receptor (beta chain) described here comes from a study of blood T cell repertoires in COVID-19. The table came from immunoSEQ multiplex PCR; TCRdb's copy has only in-frame clones and leaves some out. The sample lists just over 90,000 clones, 76% seen once, with around 7% in the top ten. V gave up 6 bases and J gave up 7 bases, with 16 bases separating them. Germline-derived CDR1 and CDR2 are MGHDK and SYGVNS. This CDR3 region has 14 residues. The gene calls are TRBV25-1 and TRBJ2-1; tentatively, D is TRBD2 (6 bases). Sequenced: peripheral blood. This clonotype was obtained from a man in his 70s with acute or convalescent COVID-19. The CDR3 DNA is TGTGCCAGCAGCAAGGAGGGCCGGGAGAATGAGCAGTTCTTC. Its protein product is CASSKEGRENEQFF.